A single sample is the source of the 14 T cell receptor beta chains below, sequenced in a study of cytomegalovirus exposure and HLA in healthy donors. The PCR ran on 60 Vbeta and 13 Jbeta primers. Assay: immunoSEQ multiplex PCR; the TCRdb copy retains only in-frame clones and omits some. This table holds 80,000 to 95,000 clones, under 80% found once. The sample comprised PBMCs. Every receptor here comes from a man aged 18 to 29 in good health and CMV-seropositive.

The rearrangement links TRBV6-6 to TRBJ1-1; D not resolved. This CDR3 region has 15 residues. CDR1 and CDR2 (germline): MNHNY, SVGAGI (reference sequence). Trimming cost V 4 bases and J 4 bases, with 16 bases left between them. CDR3 DNA sequence: TGTGCCAGCAGTTTCCCGGGGAGGGAAGGCACTGAAGCTTTCTTT. Protein product: CASSFPGREGTEAFF.

This chain uses TRBV11-2 with TRBJ1-2; 7 nucleotides agree with TRBD1. Per germline, CDR1 SGHAT and CDR2 FQNNGV. This CDR3 is 15 amino acids long. The trim removed 4 bases at V and 5 bases at J, leaving 10 bases unmatched. CDR3 coding DNA: TGTGCCAGCAGCTCAATAAGGACAGGAATTTATGGCTACACCTTC. Residues: CASSSIRTGIYGYTF.

V is TRBV7-9 and J is TRBJ1-5; a weak D match, TRBD1 (6 bases). Germline CDR1 and CDR2: SEHNR and FQNEAQ (reference sequence). The CDR3 contains 14 residues. V was trimmed by 4 bases and J by 8 bases, leaving 15 bases between them. DNA of the CDR3: TGTGCCAGCAGCTCAACAGGGTCTCTCGAGCCCCAGCATTTT. It specifies CASSSTGSLEPQHF.

The gene calls are TRBV10-3 and TRBJ2-7; TRBD2 matches at 14 bases. V lost 6 bases to trimming and J lost 2 bases; unmatched junction nucleotides: 3. This CDR3 has 15 amino acids. Germline CDR1 ENHRY, CDR2 SYGVKD. This CDR3 is CAISPGLAGAYEQYF. The CDR3 DNA follows: TGTGCCATCAGCCCGGGACTAGCGGGAGCCTACGAGCAGTACTTC.

This clone turned up a few times. The chain couples TRBV29-1 to TRBJ1-1; TRBD1 might be the D (5 bases). The CDR3 runs 15 residues. V was pared by 7 bases and J by 5 bases, with 23 bases between. Germline V gene data show CDR1 as SQVTM and CDR2 as ANQGSEA. Written as DNA, the CDR3 is TGCAGCGCTACAGGAGACCCGTCGGGGGGGACTGAAGCTTTCTTT. Translation gives CSATGDPSGGTEAFF.

This clone appeared a single time. This chain joins TRBV28 and TRBJ1-1; TRBD1 matches 7 bases. There are 14 residues in the CDR3. Losses at the gene ends were 6 bases for V and 4 bases for J; bases not matched to a gene: 8. Germline loops: CDR1 MDHEN, CDR2 SYDVKM. Here the CDR3 reads CASSWSTGFTEAFF. CDR3 nucleotide sequence: TGTGCCAGCAGCTGGTCGACAGGGTTCACTGAAGCTTTCTTT.

The V gene is TRBV28, the J gene TRBJ1-1, with 9 nucleotides matching TRBD1. V shed 5 bases, J shed 4 bases, and the junction held 5 bases outside the gene matches. Germline CDR1 and CDR2: MDHEN and SYDVKM. The CDR3 has 14 amino acids. This chain's CDR3 is CASSRDRATTEAFF. The CDR3 nucleotides read TGTGCCAGCAGTAGGGACAGGGCGACCACTGAAGCTTTCTTT.

The rearrangement uses TRBV6-1 and TRBJ1-1; 9 bases agree with TRBD1. V shed 8 bases, J shed 0 bases, and the junction held 4 bases outside the gene matches. Germline CDR1 and CDR2: MNHNS and SASEGT. The CDR3 consists of 14 residues. CDR3 in DNA: TGTGCCAGCCGACAGGGGGTAATGAACACTGAAGCTTTCTTT. This encodes CASRQGVMNTEAFF.

The chain combines TRBV27 with TRBJ2-2; unclear D gene. Between the trimmed V and J ends, which lost 2 bases and 6 bases, there was a span of 7 bases. Germline V gene sequence: CDR1 MNHEY, CDR2 SMNVEV (reference sequence). The CDR3 extends over 13 amino acids. The CDR3 is CASSLMYSGELFF. In DNA, the CDR3 is TGTGCCAGCAGTTTAATGTACTCCGGGGAGCTGTTTTTT.

V and J are TRBV18 and TRBJ1-2, with unresolved D. The CDR3 runs to 13 residues. CDR1 and CDR2 from the germline V gene are KGHSH and LQKENI. The ends were cut back, 3 bases at V and 0 bases at J, with 5 bases in the middle. CDR3 loop: CASSPPANYGYTF. Written as DNA, the CDR3 is TGTGCCAGCTCACCCCCTGCTAACTATGGCTACACCTTC.

This clone turned up a few times. V usage is TRBV18 and J usage is TRBJ2-1, with TRBD2 identical over 15 bases. This CDR3 region has 20 residues. J lost 7 bases, V lost 4 bases, and 17 bases had no gene match. Germline V gives CDR1 KGHSH, CDR2 LQKENI. Written as DNA, the CDR3 is TGTGCCAGCTCACAGCTCCAGGGACTAGCGGGAGGTATCGCAGGGAATGAGCAGTTCTTC. Translated, it gives CASSQLQGLAGGIAGNEQFF.

The rearrangement links TRBV2 to TRBJ1-2; 7 bases fit TRBD1. The CDR3 is 15 amino acids. V shed 5 bases, J shed 0 bases, and the junction held 6 bases outside the gene matches. CDR1 is SNHLY and CDR2 is FYNNEI in the germline V gene. The CDR3: CASSRSRGPNYGYTF. CDR3 in DNA: TGTGCCAGCAGTCGTTCTAGGGGGCCTAACTATGGCTACACCTTC.

This chain uses TRBV29-1 with TRBJ1-2; 7 nucleotides agree with TRBD1. Germline CDR1 SQVTM, CDR2 ANQGSEA. The CDR3 contains 12 residues. J lost 5 bases, V lost 6 bases, and 6 bases had no gene match. Here the CDR3 reads CSVGQETYGYTF. CDR3 nucleotide sequence: TGCAGCGTCGGACAGGAGACTTATGGCTACACCTTC.

This chain links TRBV6-5 with TRBJ1-5; D ambiguous. V shed 5 bases and J shed 6 bases, with 11 bases lying between them. The CDR3 runs 13 residues. Germline loops: CDR1 MNHEY, CDR2 SVGAGI. CDR3 DNA sequence: TGTGCCAGCAGTCACGGTCGAGGTCAGCCCCAGCATTTT. Protein: CASSHGRGQPQHF.